The following is a T cell receptor (beta chain) sequence with its context. Its antigen is unknown. These data belong to a study of vaccination effects on CD4 cells after COVID-19. Following 10 days of culture, CD4+ T cells were isolated. Clones were sequenced by immunoSEQ multiplex PCR, and TCRdb holds only the in-frame ones, with some missing. The sample comprises approximately 58,000 clones, around three quarters of which are singletons, and roughly 3% rests with the top ten. V gave up 2 bases and J gave up 7 bases, with 12 bases separating them. This CDR3 comprises 14 residues. Germline CDR1 is SEHNR and CDR2 is FQNEAQ (reference sequence).

The clonotype originates from a human donor who received a COVID-19 vaccine. This rearrangement joins TRBV7-9 to TRBJ1-3; D might be TRBD1 (6 bases). The sequenced sample was CD4+ T cells from PBMCs cultured without peptide, obtained before COVID-19 vaccination. CDR3: CASSLQAGENTIYF. As DNA, the CDR3 is TGTGCCAGCAGCTTACAGGCAGGGGAGAACACCATATATTTT.